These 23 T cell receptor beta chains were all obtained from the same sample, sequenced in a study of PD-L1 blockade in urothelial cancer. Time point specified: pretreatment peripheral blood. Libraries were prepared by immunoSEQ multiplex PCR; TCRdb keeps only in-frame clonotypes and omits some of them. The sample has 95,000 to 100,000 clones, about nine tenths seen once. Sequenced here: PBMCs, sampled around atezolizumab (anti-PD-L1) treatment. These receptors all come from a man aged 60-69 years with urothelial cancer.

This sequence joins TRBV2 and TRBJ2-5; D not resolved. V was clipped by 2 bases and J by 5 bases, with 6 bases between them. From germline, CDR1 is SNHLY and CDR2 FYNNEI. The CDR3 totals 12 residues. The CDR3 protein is CASSELRETQYF. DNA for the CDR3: TGTGCCAGCAGTGAACTGAGGGAGACCCAGTACTTC.

DNA of the CDR3: TGTGCCAGCAGCCCGGGTCTAACAGGGAATGGCTACACCTTC. This codes for CASSPGLTGNGYTF. This sequence joins TRBV11-3 and TRBJ1-2, with a possible D match to TRBD1 (6 bases). The CDR3 extends over 14 amino acids. Germline V gives CDR1 SGHNT, CDR2 YENEEA. V lost 5 bases to trimming and J lost 6 bases, with 16 bases between them. Filled out from reference TRBV11-3 and TRBJ1-2, the complete variable domain reads EAGVVQSPRYKIIEKKQPVAFWCNPISGHNTLYWYLQNLGQGPELLIRYENEEAVDDSQLPKDRFSAERLKGVDSTLKIQPAELGDSAVYLCASSPGLTGNGYTFGSGTRLTVV.

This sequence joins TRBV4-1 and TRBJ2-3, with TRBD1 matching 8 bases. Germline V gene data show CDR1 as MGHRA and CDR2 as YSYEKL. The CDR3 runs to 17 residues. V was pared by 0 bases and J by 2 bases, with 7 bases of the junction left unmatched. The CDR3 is CASSQDPQGGLTDTQYF. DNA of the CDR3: TGCGCCAGCAGCCAAGATCCACAGGGGGGCCTCACAGATACGCAGTATTTT.

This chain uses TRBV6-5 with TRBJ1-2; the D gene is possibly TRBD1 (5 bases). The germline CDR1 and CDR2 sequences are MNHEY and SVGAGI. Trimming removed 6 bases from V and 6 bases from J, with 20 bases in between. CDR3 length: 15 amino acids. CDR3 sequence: CASSPRGARRDGYTF. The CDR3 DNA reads TGTGCCAGCAGCCCGAGAGGGGCGCGGAGGGATGGCTACACCTTC.

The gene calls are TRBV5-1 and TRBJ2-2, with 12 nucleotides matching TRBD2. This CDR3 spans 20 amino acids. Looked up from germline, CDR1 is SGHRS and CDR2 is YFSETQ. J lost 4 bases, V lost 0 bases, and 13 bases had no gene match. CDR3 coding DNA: TGCGCCAGCAGCTTGGCCCGTGGACTAGCGGGAATTGGGCGCACCGGGGAGCTGTTTTTT. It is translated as CASSLARGLAGIGRTGELFF.

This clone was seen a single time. The CDR3 spells CASSFAQGGETQYF. CDR3 DNA: TGTGCCAGCAGCTTTGCACAGGGAGGGGAGACCCAGTACTTC. This chain joins TRBV7-8 and TRBJ2-5, with D possibly matching TRBD2 (7 bases). The CDR3 totals 14 residues. Per germline, CDR1 SGHVS and CDR2 FQNEAQ. Trimming left V 3 bases short and J 5 bases short, with 13 bases between. Variable domain in full (rest from reference TRBV7-8 and TRBJ2-5): GAGVSQSPRYKVAKRGQDVALRCDPISGHVSLFWYQQALGQGPEFLTYFQNEAQLDKSGLPSDRFFAERPEGSVSTLKIQRTQQEDSAVYLCASSFAQGGETQYFGPGTRLLVL.

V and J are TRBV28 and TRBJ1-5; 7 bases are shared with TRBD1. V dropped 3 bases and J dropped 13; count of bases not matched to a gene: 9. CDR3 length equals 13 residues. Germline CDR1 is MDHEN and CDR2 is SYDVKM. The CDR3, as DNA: TGTGCCAGCAGTTTCATTTTGGGGGACAGACAGCATTTT. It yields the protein CASSFILGDRQHF. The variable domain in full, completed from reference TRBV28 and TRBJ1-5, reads DVKVTQSSRYLVKRTGEKVFLECVQDMDHENMFWYRQDPGLGLRLIYFSYDVKMKEKGDIPEGYSVSREKKERFSLILESASTNQTSMYLCASSFILGDRQHFGDGTRLSIL.

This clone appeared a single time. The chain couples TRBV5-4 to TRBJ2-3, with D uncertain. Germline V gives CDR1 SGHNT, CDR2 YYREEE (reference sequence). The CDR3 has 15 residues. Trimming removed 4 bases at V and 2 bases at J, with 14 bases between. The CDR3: CASSQSTTTTDTQYF. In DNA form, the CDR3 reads TGTGCCAGCAGCCAATCTACGACAACCACAGATACGCAGTATTTT.

The CDR3 region has the DNA TGCAGACACCTCCCAGGTAGCCAGTACTTC. This codes for CRHLPGSQYF. The V call is TRBV20-1, the J call TRBJ2-5; D is undetermined. The CDR3 spans 10 residues. Germline V CDR1 and CDR2: DFQATT, SNEGSKA (reference sequence).

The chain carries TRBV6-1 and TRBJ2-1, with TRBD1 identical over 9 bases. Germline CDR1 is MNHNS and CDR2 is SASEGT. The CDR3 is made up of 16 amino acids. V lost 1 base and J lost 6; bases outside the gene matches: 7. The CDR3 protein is CASSEVWDRDVNEQFF. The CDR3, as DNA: TGTGCCAGCAGTGAAGTTTGGGACAGGGACGTCAATGAGCAGTTCTTC.

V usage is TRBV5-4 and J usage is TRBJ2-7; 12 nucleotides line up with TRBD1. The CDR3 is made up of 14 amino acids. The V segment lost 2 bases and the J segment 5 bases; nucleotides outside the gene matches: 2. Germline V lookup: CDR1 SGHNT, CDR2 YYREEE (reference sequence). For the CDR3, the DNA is TGTGCCAGCAGCTTCGGGACAGGGGGCCACGAGCAGTACTTC. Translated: CASSFGTGGHEQYF. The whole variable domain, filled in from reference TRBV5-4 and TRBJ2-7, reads ETGVTQSPTHLIKTRGQQVTLRCSSQSGHNTVSWYQQALGQGPQFIFQYYREEENGRGNFPPRFSGLQFPNYSSELNVNALELDDSALYLCASSFGTGGHEQYFGPGTRLTVT.

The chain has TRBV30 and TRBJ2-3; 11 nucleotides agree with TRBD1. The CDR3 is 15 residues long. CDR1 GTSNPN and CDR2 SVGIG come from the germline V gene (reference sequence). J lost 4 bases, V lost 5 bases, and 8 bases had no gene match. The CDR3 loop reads CAWEGGQGVSDTQYF. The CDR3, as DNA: TGTGCCTGGGAAGGGGGACAGGGGGTCTCAGATACGCAGTATTTT. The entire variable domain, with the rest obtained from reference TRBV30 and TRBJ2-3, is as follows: SQTIHQWPATLVQPVGSPLSLECTVEGTSNPNLYWYRQAAGRGLQLLFYSVGIGQISSEVPQNLSASRPQDRQFILSSKKLLLSDSGFYLCAWEGGQGVSDTQYFGPGTRLTVL.

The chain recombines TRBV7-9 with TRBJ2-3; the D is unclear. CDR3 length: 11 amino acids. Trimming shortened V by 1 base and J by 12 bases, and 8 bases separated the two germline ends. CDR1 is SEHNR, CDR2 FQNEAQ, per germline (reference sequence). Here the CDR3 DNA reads TGTGCCAGCAGCTTAGGGCCCCGACAGTATTTT. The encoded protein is CASSLGPRQYF.

The CDR3 region has the DNA TGCGCCAGCAGCCAAGCGGGGGGCTTAGCCAAAAACATTCAGTACTTC. Protein product: CASSQAGGLAKNIQYF. This chain connects TRBV4-1 to TRBJ2-4; possibly TRBD2 for D (7 bases). The V gene lost 1 base and the J gene lost 0 bases, with 10 bases spanning the gap. The CDR3 consists of 16 residues. The germline V gene has CDR1 MGHRA and CDR2 YSYEKL.

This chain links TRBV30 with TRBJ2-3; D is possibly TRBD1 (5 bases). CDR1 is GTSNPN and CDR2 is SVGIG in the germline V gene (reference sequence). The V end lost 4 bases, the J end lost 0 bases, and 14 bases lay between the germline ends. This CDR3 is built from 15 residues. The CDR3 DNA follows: TGTGCCTGGAAATTCGGCAGGGCGAGCACAGATACGCAGTATTTT. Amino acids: CAWKFGRASTDTQYF.

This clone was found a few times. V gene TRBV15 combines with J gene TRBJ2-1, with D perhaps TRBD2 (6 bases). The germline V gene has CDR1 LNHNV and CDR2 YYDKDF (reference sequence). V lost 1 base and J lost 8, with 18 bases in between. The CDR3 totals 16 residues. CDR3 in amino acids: CATSRGGQPTRDEQFF. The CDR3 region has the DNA TGTGCCACCAGCAGAGGAGGTCAGCCGACTAGGGATGAGCAGTTCTTC.

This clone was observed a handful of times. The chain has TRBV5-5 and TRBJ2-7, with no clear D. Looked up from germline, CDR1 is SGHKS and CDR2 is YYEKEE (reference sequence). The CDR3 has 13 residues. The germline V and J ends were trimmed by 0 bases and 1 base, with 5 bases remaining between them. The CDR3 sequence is CASSLVPSYEQYF. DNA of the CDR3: TGTGCCAGCAGCTTGGTTCCTTCCTACGAGCAGTACTTC.

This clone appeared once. The CDR3 nucleotides are TGTGCCAGCGGGCGGACTAGCGGGAGTGGTAATGAGCAGTTCTTC. Its protein is CASGRTSGSGNEQFF. V is TRBV2 and J is TRBJ2-1; 13 bases fit TRBD2. Germline values: CDR1 SNHLY, CDR2 FYNNEI. CDR3 size: 15 residues. The junction had 8 bases not matched to a gene; V was cut back by 8 bases and J by 7 bases.

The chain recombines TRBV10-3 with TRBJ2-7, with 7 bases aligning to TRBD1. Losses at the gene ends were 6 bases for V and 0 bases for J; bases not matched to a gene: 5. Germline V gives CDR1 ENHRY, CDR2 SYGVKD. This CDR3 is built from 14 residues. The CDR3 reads CAIRDRLSSYEQYF. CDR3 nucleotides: TGTGCCATCAGGGACAGGTTGAGCTCCTACGAGCAGTACTTC.

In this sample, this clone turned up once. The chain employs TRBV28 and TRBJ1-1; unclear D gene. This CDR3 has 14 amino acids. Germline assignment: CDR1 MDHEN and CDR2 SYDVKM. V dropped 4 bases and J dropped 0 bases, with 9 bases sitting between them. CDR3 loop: CASSSHQMNTEAFF. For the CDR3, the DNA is TGTGCCAGCAGTTCTCATCAGATGAACACTGAAGCTTTCTTT.

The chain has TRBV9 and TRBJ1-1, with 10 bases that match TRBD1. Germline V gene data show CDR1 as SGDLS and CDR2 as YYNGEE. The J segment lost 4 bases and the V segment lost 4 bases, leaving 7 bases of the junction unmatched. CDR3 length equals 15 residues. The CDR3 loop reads CASSSRQGAGTEAFF. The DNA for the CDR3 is TGTGCCAGCAGCTCTAGACAGGGGGCCGGCACTGAAGCTTTCTTT.

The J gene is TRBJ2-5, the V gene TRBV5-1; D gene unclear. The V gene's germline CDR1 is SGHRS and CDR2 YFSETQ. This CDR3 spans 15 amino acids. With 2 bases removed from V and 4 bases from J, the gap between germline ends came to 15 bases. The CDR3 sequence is CASSLRGPERETQYF. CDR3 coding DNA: TGCGCCAGCAGCTTAAGAGGTCCGGAAAGAGAGACCCAGTACTTC. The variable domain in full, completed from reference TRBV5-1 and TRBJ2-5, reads KAGVTQTPRYLIKTRGQQVTLSCSPISGHRSVSWYQQTPGQGLQFLFEYFSETQRNKGNFPGRFSGRQFSNSRSEMNVSTLELGDSALYLCASSLRGPERETQYFGPGTRLLVL.

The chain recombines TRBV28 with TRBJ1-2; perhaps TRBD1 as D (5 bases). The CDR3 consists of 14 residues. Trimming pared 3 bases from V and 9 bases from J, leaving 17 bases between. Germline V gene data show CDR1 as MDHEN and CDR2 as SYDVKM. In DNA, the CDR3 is TGTGCCAGCAGTTTCGGGGGAGCTCGAGGGAGCTACACCTTC. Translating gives CASSFGGARGSYTF.